The 8 T cell receptor beta chains below were found in one sample sequenced in a study of T cell clonality in common variable immunodeficiency. TCRdb's copy holds only in-frame clones and misses some; the assay was immunoSEQ multiplex PCR. This sample carries roughly 57,000 clones, none of them present only once. Sequencing was carried out using peripheral blood mononuclear cells. Source of these receptors: a person aged 18 to 75 in good health.

This clone came up many times. Coverage ceases 3 residues before the CDR3 finishes, and the germline J gene fills in the end. The chain joins TRBV28 to TRBJ2-3, with D possibly TRBD1 on 6 matching bases. This CDR3 has 15 residues. The ends were cut back, 5 bases at V and 0 bases at J, with 12 bases in the middle. Germline CDR1 and CDR2: MDHEN and SYDVKM. The chain's CDR3 is CASSPQDSSTDTQYF. CDR3 bases read: TGTGCCAGCAGTCCCCAGGACAGTAGCACAGATACG.

As concerns this clone: Sequencing ends 3 residues short of the CDR3 end; the germline J gene provides the rest. The chain combines TRBV19 with TRBJ2-2; possible D gene TRBD1, 5 bases. The length of the CDR3 is 16 residues. The germline V gene has CDR1 LNHDA and CDR2 SQIVND (reference sequence). The CDR3 DNA, read in part, is TGTGCCAGTTGTTCCGGACGGCCCTCTGGGGCCAACGTG. It is translated as CASCSGRPSGANV. The whole CDR3 protein reads CASCSGRPSGANVLFF.

A remark on this clone: Read data end 3 residues before the CDR3 end; the end is taken from the germline J gene. This chain connects TRBV19 to TRBJ2-3, with TRBD1 matching over 9 bases. Germline assignment: CDR1 LNHDA and CDR2 SQIVND (reference sequence). CDR3 length equals 16 residues. CDR3 DNA (partial): TGTGCCAGTAAGTCCAGTAGACAGGGGGAATCTCAGCCG. It specifies CASKSSRQGESQP. The full CDR3 protein reads CASKSSRQGESQPQYF.

This clone has at least ten counts. The read halts 3 residues ahead of the CDR3 end, with the missing end drawn from the germline J gene. This chain connects TRBV5-1 to TRBJ1-1; no clear D. The germline V and J ends were trimmed by 9 bases and 1 base, with 19 bases remaining between them. Germline V gene data show CDR1 as SGHRS and CDR2 as YFSETQ. The CDR3 has 15 residues. CDR3 amino acids: CATAKEPTGNTEAFF. The covered CDR3 bases are TGCGCCACCGCTAAAGAACCGACGGGGAACACTGAA.

This clone was detected ten times or more. The CDR3 end falls 3 residues outside the read, so it is completed with the germline J gene. The chain carries TRBV20-1 and TRBJ2-3; the match to TRBD2 covers 7 bases. The length of the CDR3 is 14 residues. Germline CDR1 reads DFQATT; CDR2 reads SNEGSKA (reference sequence). CDR3 DNA, as far as it was read: TGCAGTGCCCGGGGACGGCCTATCGGGGGGACG. Amino acid sequence: CSARGRPIGGT. The whole CDR3 is CSARGRPIGGTQYF.

This clone has ten or more counts. The CDR3 DNA, read in part, is TGCAGTGCTAGAGAGTCAGGGTCCTATGGC. It translates to CSARESGSYG. The CDR3 reads in full as CSARESGSYGYTF. V gene TRBV20-1 combines with J gene TRBJ1-2; TRBD1 is a possible D gene (5 bases). The read halts 3 residues ahead of the CDR3 end, with the missing end drawn from the germline J gene. CDR3 length equals 13 residues. With 0 bases removed from V and 4 bases from J, the gap between germline ends came to 9 bases. CDR1 and CDR2 from the germline V gene are DFQATT and SNEGSKA (reference sequence).

By sample fraction, this clone is medium-sized (0.01 to 0.1%). The read ends 3 residues before the CDR3 terminus; that terminus is restored from the germline J gene. The V and J genes are TRBV5-4 and TRBJ2-5, with a weak D call TRBD2 (6 bases). This CDR3 spans 13 amino acids. The V gene lost 7 bases and the J gene lost 1 base, with 11 bases spanning the gap. CDR1 SGHNT and CDR2 YYREEE come from the germline V gene (reference sequence). The CDR3 sequence: CASGRTIQETQYF. CDR3 DNA, as far as it was read: TGTGCCAGCGGCCGGACTATCCAAGAGACC.

This clone was seen repeatedly, ten times or more. The missing CDR3 end, 3 residues past where the read stops, is filled in from the germline J gene. The V gene is TRBV20-1, the J gene TRBJ1-4; 8 nucleotides align to TRBD1. The CDR3 spans 14 residues. Trimming cost V 5 bases and J 5 bases; bases outside gene matches: 7. From germline, CDR1 is DFQATT and CDR2 SNEGSKA (reference sequence). The CDR3: CSADRTGQNEKLFF. Incomplete CDR3 DNA: TGCAGTGCTGATAGGACAGGGCAAAATGAAAAA.